The 30 T cell receptor beta chains given below trace back to one sample, sequenced in a study of regulatory T cells in long-lasting Graves disease. Time point indicated: persistent/refractory GD, antithyroid drugs over 5 years with positive TRAb. The TCR library was made from RNA extracted from PBMCs. Sequencing libraries for TCR beta were prepared with iRepertoire HTBI primers and Arm-PCR of CDR3 regions. Via MiXCR, TCRdb re-called the multiplex PCR reads, giving one row per CDR3 protein. The top ten clones hold roughly three fifths of a sample with over 250,000 distinct CDR3 sequences, 22% of them seen once. Sequences were derived from peripheral blood mononuclear cells (PBMCs), sampled when the disease was refractory, from a patient treated with antithyroid drugs. These receptors were collected from a female donor with Graves disease.

The chain links TRBV30 to TRBJ2-7; no clear D. The CDR3 consists of 14 residues. Trimming left V 1 base short and J 1 base short, with 11 bases between. Germline V lookup: CDR1 GTSNPN, CDR2 SVGIG (reference sequence). The CDR3 bases are TGTGCCTGGAGTGCCCGACTGGGGTCCTACGAGCAGTACTTC. Translation gives CAWSARLGSYEQYF.

The chain uses TRBV27 and TRBJ1-4; TRBD1 might be the D (5 bases). CDR1 is MNHEY, CDR2 SMNVEV, per germline (reference sequence). The CDR3 length is 14 residues. Between the trimmed V and J ends, which lost 0 bases and 7 bases, there was a span of 9 bases. The CDR3 nucleotides are TGTGCCAGCAGTTTATCGCAGGGAACTGAAAAACTGTTTTTT. Translating it yields CASSLSQGTEKLFF.

Comments on this clonotype: A much larger clone is a single base away; this may be a read error. This sequence joins TRBV15 and TRBJ2-7; D remains ambiguous. The CDR3 sequence is 13 residues long. Per germline, CDR1 LNHNV and CDR2 YYDKDF (reference sequence). The CDR3 coding sequence is TGTACCACCAGCAGAACCCCCGACTACGAGCAGTACTTC. It codes for CTTSRTPDYEQYF.

In this sample, this clonotype turned up once. The rearrangement joins TRBV28 to TRBJ1-1; D call uncertain. Germline values: CDR1 MDHEN, CDR2 SYDVKM. V was pared by 8 bases and J by 5 bases, with 9 bases between. This CDR3 region has 11 residues. The CDR3 region has the DNA TGTGCCAGCCTGGGCCGGACTGAAGCTTTCTTT. Its translation is CASLGRTEAFF.

A remark on this clonotype: Given a much more abundant clone one base away, this may be a read error. V is TRBV3-1 and J is TRBJ2-4; D not resolved. Trimming stripped 4 bases from V and 12 bases from J, with 13 bases between. Per germline, CDR1 LGHDT and CDR2 YNNKEL (reference sequence). This CDR3 contains 12 residues. In nucleotides, the CDR3 is TGTGCCAGCAGCCGCTGCGAAGGGCGTCAGTACTTC. Residues: CASSRCEGRQYF. Combining the CDR3 with reference TRBV3-1 and TRBJ2-4 gives the whole variable domain DTAVSQTPKYLVTQMGNDKSIKCEQNLGHDTMYWYKQDSKKFLKIMFSYNNKELIINETVPNRFSPKSPDKAHLNLHINSLELGDSAVYFCASSRCEGRQYFGAGTRLSVL.

The sample holds many counts of this clonotype. The rearrangement links TRBV28 to TRBJ1-5; D is uncertain. Germline CDR1 reads MDHEN; CDR2 reads SYDVKM. This CDR3 spans 12 amino acids. Trimming took off 8 bases at V and 2 bases at J, with 7 bases between the two ends. The CDR3 bases are TGTGCCAGCCTCAGGCGCAATCAGCCCCAGCATTTT. Translated, it gives CASLRRNQPQHF.

Ten or more counts support this clonotype. This chain uses TRBV2 with TRBJ2-2, with 9 bases that match TRBD1. Trimming at V came to 6 bases and at J to 2 bases, leaving 7 bases not matched to a gene. Germline V gene data show CDR1 as SNHLY and CDR2 as FYNNEI. This CDR3 contains 16 residues. The CDR3 nucleotides are TGTGCCAGCAGCGTACAGGGGGCGATAAACACCGGGGAGCTGTTTTTT. Its translation: CASSVQGAINTGELFF.

This clonotype was recorded many times. This chain connects TRBV2 to TRBJ2-7; D may be TRBD1 (6 bases). Germline V gives CDR1 SNHLY, CDR2 FYNNEI. The CDR3 is made up of 14 amino acids. Trimming pared 6 bases from V and 3 bases from J, leaving 15 bases between. For the CDR3, the DNA is TGTGCCAGCAGCCCCGGGACACTTGGCTACGAGCAGTACTTC. This encodes CASSPGTLGYEQYF.

The CDR3 is CAIGGADQPQHF. The DNA of the CDR3 is TGTGCCATCGGTGGGGCGGATCAGCCCCAGCATTTT. The chain combines TRBV10-3 with TRBJ1-5, with D tentatively TRBD1 (5 bases). V lost 8 bases and J 5 bases, leaving 10 bases between the germline ends. This CDR3 contains 12 residues. CDR1 and CDR2 (germline): ENHRY, SYGVKD.

This clonotype has at least ten counts. The chain has TRBV28 and TRBJ1-2; tentative D call: TRBD1 (5 bases). V gave up 10 bases and J gave up 1 base, with 13 bases separating them. This CDR3 has 13 amino acids. Germline V gene sequence: CDR1 MDHEN, CDR2 SYDVKM. In DNA form, the CDR3 reads TGTGCCACTGGAGGGGATTATAACTATGGCTACACCTTC. Amino acids: CATGGDYNYGYTF.

Many counts were recorded for this clonotype. The chain couples TRBV12-3 or TRBV12-4 to TRBJ2-7, with 9 bases fitting TRBD1. The trim removed 3 bases at V and 4 bases at J, leaving 10 bases unmatched. The CDR3 extends over 16 amino acids. Here the CDR3 reads CASSFPQGAYEYEQYF. For the CDR3, the DNA is TGTGCCAGCAGTTTCCCACAGGGGGCCTATGAGTACGAGCAGTACTTC.

A few counts support this clonotype. The chain carries TRBV14 and TRBJ2-2; unclear D gene. Trimming took off 1 base at V and 4 bases at J, with 13 bases between the two ends. The CDR3 runs to 16 residues. From germline, CDR1 is SGHDN and CDR2 FVKESK. CDR3 residues: CASSQVGGLSTGELFF. CDR3 sequence (DNA): TGTGCCAGCAGCCAAGTCGGTGGGCTGAGCACCGGGGAGCTGTTTTTT.

This clonotype was recorded at least ten times. The chain recombines TRBV3-1 with TRBJ2-7; 7 bases fit TRBD1. The trim removed 0 bases at V and 6 bases at J, leaving 2 bases unmatched. The CDR3 totals 13 residues. The germline gives CDR1 LGHDT, CDR2 YNNKEL (reference sequence). The CDR3, as DNA: TGTGCCAGCAGCCAAGAGACAGGGTTCGAGCAGTACTTC. Protein: CASSQETGFEQYF.

Comments on this clonotype: The junction shows a germline mismatch at one end, possibly a read error. Written as DNA, the CDR3 is TGCGCCAGCAGCCAAGTTGGTGGGGGCTACGGAAACACCATATATTTT. Translated, it gives CASSQVGGGYGNTIYF. This rearrangement joins TRBV5-5 to TRBJ1-3, with D perhaps TRBD1 (6 bases). The CDR3 covers 16 residues. Germline V gene sequence: CDR1 SGHKS, CDR2 YYEKEE (reference sequence).

This clonotype was found a few times. CDR3 region: CASSQDSRVTGELFF. CDR3 DNA: TGCGCCAGCAGCCAAGATAGCCGGGTCACCGGGGAGCTGTTTTTT. V usage is TRBV4-3 and J usage is TRBJ2-2; D is undetermined. The CDR3 consists of 15 residues. Germline CDR1 LGHNA, CDR2 YSLEER. The V and J ends lost 0 bases and 4 bases respectively, with 9 bases between them.

This clonotype was counted ten times or more. J is TRBJ1-1 and V is TRBV12-3 or TRBV12-4, with a weak D call TRBD1 (5 bases). The CDR3 is 14 residues long. V lost 7 bases to trimming and J lost 0 bases, with 12 bases between them. The CDR3 sequence is CASTRGHLNTEAFF. The CDR3 nucleotides are TGTGCCAGCACCCGCGGACACTTGAACACTGAAGCTTTCTTT.

This chain uses TRBV5-6 with TRBJ1-1; tentatively, D is TRBD1 (5 bases). Germline assignment: CDR1 SGHDT and CDR2 YYEEEE. This CDR3 is 16 amino acids long. The V end lost 4 bases, the J end lost 1 base, and 17 bases lay between the germline ends. The CDR3 loop reads CASSGWGKRGNTEAFF. The CDR3 coding sequence is TGTGCCAGCAGCGGGTGGGGGAAAAGAGGGAACACTGAAGCTTTCTTT. Using reference TRBV5-6 and TRBJ1-1 for the parts outside the CDR3, the full variable domain is DAGVTQSPTHLIKTRGQQVTLRCSPKSGHDTVSWYQQALGQGPQFIFQYYEEEERQRGNFPDRFSGHQFPNYSSELNVNALLLGDSALYLCASSGWGKRGNTEAFFGQGTRLTVV.

This clonotype appeared many times. The V gene is TRBV20-1, the J gene TRBJ1-1, with D unclear. CDR3 length: 14 residues. The germline CDR1 and CDR2 sequences are DFQATT and SNEGSKA (reference sequence). V lost 0 bases to trimming and J lost 0 bases, with 8 bases between them. The DNA of the CDR3 is TGCAGTGCTAGAGACCAAGGAATGAACACTGAAGCTTTCTTT. Translated: CSARDQGMNTEAFF.

This clonotype was counted ten times or more. The chain links TRBV27 to TRBJ2-7, with 11 bases lining up with TRBD1. Trimming cost V 6 bases and J 3 bases; bases outside gene matches: 4. Germline V gene data show CDR1 as MNHEY and CDR2 as SMNVEV (reference sequence). CDR3 length: 14 amino acids. CDR3: CASSPGTGGYEQYF. The DNA for the CDR3 is TGTGCCAGCAGCCCCGGGACAGGGGGCTACGAGCAGTACTTC.

This clonotype was detected many times. The chain joins TRBV2 to TRBJ1-5; TRBD1 matches at 7 bases. The germline V gene has CDR1 SNHLY and CDR2 FYNNEI. CDR3 size: 14 residues. Losses at the gene ends were 3 bases for V and 6 bases for J; bases not matched to a gene: 5. The CDR3 here is CASSEQTGSQPQHF. CDR3 in DNA: TGTGCCAGCAGTGAGCAGACAGGGAGTCAGCCCCAGCATTTT.

This clonotype occurred once. The chain couples TRBV19 to TRBJ2-1, with D maybe TRBD2 (6 bases). Germline CDR1 is LNHDA and CDR2 is SQIVND (reference sequence). This CDR3 contains 13 residues. Deletions cut 9 bases from V and 5 bases from J, with 14 bases between. Written as DNA, the CDR3 is TGTGCCAGCCGTCCGCGGGGACACAATGAGCAGTTCTTC. It is translated as CASRPRGHNEQFF.

This clonotype was counted between two and nine times. The chain has TRBV2 and TRBJ1-3; no clear D gene. V was shortened by 3 bases and J by 4 bases, with 7 bases between the two germline ends. This CDR3 has 13 amino acids. From germline, CDR1 is SNHLY and CDR2 FYNNEI. CDR3 bases: TGTGCCAGCAGTGATAGTGACGGAAACACCATATATTTT. This gives the protein CASSDSDGNTIYF.

This clonotype was seen a few times. The chain carries TRBV30 and TRBJ2-2, with 10 bases fitting TRBD1. This CDR3 comprises 17 residues. In germline, CDR1 is GTSNPN, CDR2 SVGIG (reference sequence). Trimming removed 4 bases from V and 2 bases from J; junction bases left unmatched: 10. The CDR3 region has the DNA TGTGCCTGGACCAGGGTGGGACAGGGGCTAAACACCGGGGAGCTGTTTTTT. Its protein product is CAWTRVGQGLNTGELFF.

This clonotype was detected many times. V usage is TRBV6-2 or TRBV6-3 and J usage is TRBJ2-7; 8 bases are a match to TRBD2. CDR1 and CDR2 from the germline V gene are MNHEY and SVGEGT. J was trimmed by 5 bases and V by 4 bases; bases with no gene match: 13. The CDR3 has 16 amino acids. In DNA, the CDR3 is TGTGCCAGCAGTTCCCTTCTCGGGACTAGATTCCACGAGCAGTACTTC. Residues: CASSSLLGTRFHEQYF.

The chain recombines TRBV6-1 with TRBJ1-2; TRBD1 matches 10 bases. J gave up 4 bases and V 7 bases, and 9 bases lay outside the gene matches. The CDR3 sequence is 15 residues long. Germline V CDR1 and CDR2: MNHNS, SASEGT. CDR3 residues: CASIIWDRGAYGYTF. In DNA form, the CDR3 reads TGTGCCAGCATAATTTGGGACAGGGGAGCCTATGGCTACACCTTC.

This clonotype was counted a few times. The chain has TRBV7-9 and TRBJ1-1, with 10 nucleotides matching TRBD1. The germline V gene encodes CDR1 SEHNR and CDR2 FQNEAQ (reference sequence). J was trimmed by 5 bases and V by 4 bases; bases with no gene match: 13. The CDR3 length is 17 residues. The CDR3 sequence is CASSSHGTGDPWTEAFF. CDR3 DNA sequence: TGTGCCAGCAGCTCGCACGGGACAGGGGATCCATGGACTGAAGCTTTCTTT.

This clonotype was recorded many times. This chain links TRBV28 with TRBJ1-2, with D maybe TRBD1 (6 bases). The CDR3 spans 14 residues. The V end lost 4 bases, the J end lost 8 bases, and 17 bases lay between the germline ends. Germline CDR1 is MDHEN and CDR2 is SYDVKM. CDR3 protein: CASSSSGDILGYTF. The DNA of the CDR3 is TGTGCCAGCAGTTCTAGCGGGGACATATTAGGCTACACCTTC.

The CDR3 DNA reads TGTGCCAGCAGCTTAGGACAGTCCTCTGGGGCCAACGTCCTGACTTTC. This gives the protein CASSLGQSSGANVLTF. This chain links TRBV7-9 with TRBJ2-6; TRBD1 is a possible D gene (5 bases). V was cut by 1 base and J by 0 bases, with 7 bases left in between. This CDR3 comprises 16 residues. CDR1 is SEHNR and CDR2 is FQNEAQ in the germline V gene (reference sequence).

V gene TRBV29-1 combines with J gene TRBJ1-5; unclear D gene. The germline CDR1 and CDR2 sequences are SQVTM and ANQGSEA. The CDR3 sequence is 12 residues long. The V end was cut by 4 bases, the J end by 0 bases, with 4 bases between. The CDR3 nucleotides read TGCAGCGTTGTGGATAGCAATCAGCCCCAGCATTTT. Its translation: CSVVDSNQPQHF.

The CDR3 bases are TGTGCCAGCAGCCCCGATGGTACCCGCTATGGCTACACCTTC. It yields the protein CASSPDGTRYGYTF. This chain joins TRBV7-3 and TRBJ1-2; D unclear. V lost 5 bases, J lost 4 bases, and 14 bases lay in between. The CDR3 runs to 14 residues. Germline CDR1 is SGHTA and CDR2 is FQGTGA.